The 4 T cell receptor beta chains below all came from one sample that was sequenced in a study of identical twins. TCRdb ran MiXCR on the 5' RACE reads and lists one entry per CDR3 protein. The sample shows roughly 720,000 distinct CDR3 sequences, roughly 18% of them seen only once. These records were also assigned to another study, of T cells expressing NK-cell markers.

Sequencing used PBMCs. Source of these receptors: a woman aged 18-29 years in good health.

This clonotype was seen a few times. V usage is TRBV5-6 and J usage is TRBJ1-1, with D uncertain. The CDR3 spans 11 residues. Between the trimmed V and J ends, which lost 2 bases and 8 bases, there was a span of 7 bases. Germline values: CDR1 SGHDT, CDR2 YYEEEE. The CDR3 DNA reads TGTGCCAGCAGCTTTCTGAGGGAAGCTTTCTTT. This encodes CASSFLREAFF.

The chain recombines TRBV20-1 with TRBJ1-5; D is uncertain. V lost 6 bases, J lost 0 bases, and 9 bases lay in between. Germline V CDR1 and CDR2: DFQATT, SNEGSKA (reference sequence). The length of the CDR3 is 13 residues. DNA for the CDR3: TGCAGTGCGTCCGGGTATAGCAATCAGCCCCAGCATTTT. Translated: CSASGYSNQPQHF.

The table lists this clonotype with a few counts. This CDR3 is CASSLQGLSSYNEQFF. The CDR3, as DNA: TGTGCCAGCAGCCTGCAGGGCCTAAGCTCCTACAATGAGCAGTTCTTC. The chain carries TRBV6-1 and TRBJ2-1; possible D gene TRBD1, 5 bases. V gave up 6 bases and J gave up 0 bases, with 15 bases separating them. The CDR3 length is 16 residues. Per the germline V gene, CDR1 is MNHNS and CDR2 is SASEGT.

The chain is built from TRBV20-1 and TRBJ2-5; 9 bases map to TRBD1. The CDR3 is made up of 13 amino acids. The germline V gene has CDR1 DFQATT and CDR2 SNEGSKA (reference sequence). V lost 8 bases and J lost 5; bases outside the gene matches: 9. CDR3 amino acids: CSYTGGWGETQYF. CDR3 nucleotides: TGCAGTTACACAGGGGGCTGGGGGGAGACCCAGTACTTC.